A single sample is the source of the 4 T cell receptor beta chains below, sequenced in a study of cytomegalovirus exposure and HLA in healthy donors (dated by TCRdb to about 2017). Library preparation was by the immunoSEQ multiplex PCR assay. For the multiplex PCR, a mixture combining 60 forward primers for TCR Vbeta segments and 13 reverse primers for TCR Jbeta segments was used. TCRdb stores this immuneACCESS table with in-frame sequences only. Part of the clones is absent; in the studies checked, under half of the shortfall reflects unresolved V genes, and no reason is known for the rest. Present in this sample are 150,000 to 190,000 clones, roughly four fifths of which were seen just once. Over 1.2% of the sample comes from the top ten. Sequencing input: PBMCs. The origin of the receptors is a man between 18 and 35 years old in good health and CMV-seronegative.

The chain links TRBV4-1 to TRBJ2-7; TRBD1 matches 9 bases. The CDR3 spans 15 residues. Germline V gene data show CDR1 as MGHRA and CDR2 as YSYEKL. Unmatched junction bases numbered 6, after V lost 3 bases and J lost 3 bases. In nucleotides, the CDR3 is TGCGCCAGCAGCCAGACACAGGGGGCGGGCTACGAGCAGTACTTC. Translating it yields CASSQTQGAGYEQYF.

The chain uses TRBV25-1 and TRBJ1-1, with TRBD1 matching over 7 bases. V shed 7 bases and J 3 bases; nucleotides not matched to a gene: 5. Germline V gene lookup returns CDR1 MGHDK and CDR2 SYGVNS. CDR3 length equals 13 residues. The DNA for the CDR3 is TGTGCCAGCATTCGACAGGGAGACACTGAAGCTTTCTTT. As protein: CASIRQGDTEAFF.

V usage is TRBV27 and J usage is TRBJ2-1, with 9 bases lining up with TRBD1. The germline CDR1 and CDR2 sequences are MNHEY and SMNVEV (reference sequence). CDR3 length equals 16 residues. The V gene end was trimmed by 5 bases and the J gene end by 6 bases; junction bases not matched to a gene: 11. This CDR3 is CASSPMPGQGLNEQFF. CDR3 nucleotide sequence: TGTGCCAGCAGTCCTATGCCGGGACAGGGCCTCAATGAGCAGTTCTTC.

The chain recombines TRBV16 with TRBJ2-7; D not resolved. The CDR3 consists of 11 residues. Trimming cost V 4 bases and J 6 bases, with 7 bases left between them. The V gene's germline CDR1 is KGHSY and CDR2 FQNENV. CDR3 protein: CASSPQREQYF. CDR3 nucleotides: TGTGCCAGCAGCCCCCAGCGCGAGCAGTACTTC.